The rows below give T cell receptor beta chains drawn from one sample of a study of PD-1 blockade in classical Hodgkin lymphoma. Sequencing used immunoSEQ multiplex PCR; TCRdb keeps in-frame clones, though not all of them. The profile shows about 54,000 clones, less than 95% of them singletons. The sample was peripheral blood mononuclear cells (PBMCs), taken before the second cycle of nivolumab. These receptors all stem from a human donor with classical Hodgkin lymphoma. CDR3s leave out the opening cysteine and the closing phenylalanine or tryptophan. The D gene is left open where the match is weak.

D	V	J	CDR3
NA	TRBV25-1	TRBJ2-7	ASSDRQIYGGEQY
NA	TRBV28	TRBJ2-2	ASNWGTTGELF
TRBD2	TRBV29-1	TRBJ2-2	SVPRLAGDSGELF
NA	TRBV7-8	TRBJ2-7	ASSYSQGPRDEQY
TRBD1	TRBV6-6	TRBJ2-1	ASSYIQGAGNEQF
NA	TRBV28	TRBJ2-3	ASSPGQSTDTQY
TRBD1	TRBV6-5	TRBJ1-2	ASSFRDRDGYT
TRBD1	TRBV5-4	TRBJ2-5	ASSLEWTGGETQY
TRBD2	TRBV28	TRBJ2-3	ASSPTDRTSGTGATDTQY
TRBD1	TRBV10-3	TRBJ1-2	AIGPGQVGYGYT
NA	TRBV30	TRBJ1-1	AWSGVPNTEAF
TRBD1	TRBV29-1	TRBJ1-3	SVRDSFSGNTIY
NA	TRBV6-5	TRBJ2-7	ASSPDSGEQY
NA	TRBV7-2	TRBJ2-1	ASSLERQGYNEQF
TRBD1	TRBV28	TRBJ2-7	ASSILRDRGYEQY
NA	TRBV6-6	TRBJ1-5	ASSSQGGLGEPQH
NA	TRBV27	TRBJ2-1	ASSLSAGNEQF
NA	TRBV27	TRBJ1-4	ASSPSPKGDEKLF
NA	TRBV29-1	TRBJ2-6	SVGTMTLGGFSGANVLT
NA	TRBV30	TRBJ1-3	AWSYRTLGNTIY
NA	TRBV18	TRBJ1-1	ASSPALSGNTEAF
NA	TRBV18	TRBJ2-3	ASSPGADTQY
NA	TRBV19	TRBJ1-3	ASSRNTIY
NA	TRBV7-9	TRBJ2-3	ASPGRDDTDTQY
TRBD1	TRBV5-6	TRBJ2-1	ASSLPLQGDLWNEQF
NA	TRBV14	TRBJ1-4	ASSQDGGRGSEKLF
TRBD1	TRBV7-2	TRBJ2-7	ASSLVNRGYYYEQY
NA	TRBV7-9	TRBJ2-5	ASSQDGTQY
TRBD1	TRBV9	TRBJ1-1	ASSVPTQGDPTEAF
NA	TRBV2	TRBJ1-5	ASSLVGGGDQPQH
TRBD2	TRBV7-2	TRBJ2-7	ASKENPLAGGGEQY
NA	TRBV11-2	TRBJ1-2	ASSPASLGNYGYT
NA	TRBV27	TRBJ2-4	ASSLWAPGEAKNIQY